The 9 T cell receptor beta chains presented below share a single source sample, sequenced in a study of cytomegalovirus exposure and HLA in healthy donors (TCRdb year 2017). The library relied on the immunoSEQ multiplex PCR assay. The multiplex PCR relied on a mix of 60 forward primers for TCR Vbeta segments and 13 reverse primers for TCR Jbeta segments. TCRdb's version of the immuneACCESS table is confined to in-frame rearrangements and falls short of the full clone set. An unresolved V gene accounts for under half of the shortfall where checked; the remainder is of unknown origin. The sample yields about 300,000 clones; approximately 90% were counted once. The ten largest clones take up approximately 4.3% of the sample. The sequenced sample consisted of PBMCs. The receptors originated from a man in his forties or fifties in good health and CMV-seropositive.

On this clone: Other DNA sequences in the sample encode the same CDR3. The J gene is TRBJ2-1, the V gene TRBV7-9, with 8 bases that match TRBD2. CDR3 size: 15 residues. V was clipped by 3 bases and J by 4 bases; unmatched bases: 5. Germline-derived CDR1 and CDR2 are SEHNR and FQNEAQ (reference sequence). The CDR3 region has the DNA TGTGCCAGCAGCTTCAGCGGGAGAGCGTACAATGAGCAGTTCTTC. Translated, it gives CASSFSGRAYNEQFF.

The V call is TRBV2, the J call TRBJ2-1, with TRBD2 matching over 9 bases. Germline CDR1 reads SNHLY; CDR2 reads FYNNEI. V shed 5 bases and J 0 bases; nucleotides not matched to a gene: 2. The CDR3 runs 15 residues. The chain's CDR3 is CASSNSGGSYNEQFF. The CDR3 bases are TGTGCCAGCAGTAATAGCGGGGGCTCCTACAATGAGCAGTTCTTC.

V and J are TRBV29-1 and TRBJ2-7, with a tentative D call TRBD1 (6 bases). V gave up 5 bases and J gave up 0 bases, with 11 bases separating them. This CDR3 comprises 13 residues. Germline CDR1 is SQVTM and CDR2 is ANQGSEA. The CDR3 DNA is TGCAGCGTTTTGAGGGACACCTCCTACGAGCAGTACTTC. Amino acid sequence: CSVLRDTSYEQYF.

This chain connects TRBV7-9 to TRBJ2-6; D call uncertain. In germline, CDR1 is SEHNR, CDR2 FQNEAQ (reference sequence). V dropped 1 base and J dropped 5 bases, with 3 bases sitting between them. This CDR3 is built from 13 residues. CDR3 in amino acids: CASSLVWANVLTF. CDR3 in DNA: TGTGCCAGCAGCTTAGTCTGGGCCAACGTCCTGACTTTC.

The chain is built from TRBV6-5 and TRBJ1-2; 7 bases map to TRBD1. The V gene's germline CDR1 is MNHEY and CDR2 SVGAGI. The CDR3 is 16 amino acids. V lost 2 bases, J lost 4 bases, and 10 bases stayed unmatched. CDR3 sequence reads: CASSYQGQPDPYGYTF. The CDR3 bases are TGTGCCAGCAGTTACCAGGGACAGCCGGATCCCTATGGCTACACCTTC.

The chain recombines TRBV13 with TRBJ1-1; D is ambiguous. V dropped 5 bases and J dropped 2 bases, with 15 bases sitting between them. In germline, CDR1 is PRHDT, CDR2 FYEKMQ (reference sequence). The CDR3 is 15 residues long. The DNA for the CDR3 is TGTGCCAGCAGCCATGGCGCGGGATTAAACACTGAAGCTTTCTTT. It is translated as CASSHGAGLNTEAFF.

The genes are TRBV7-4 and TRBJ1-6; TRBD1 matches 7 bases. The CDR3 runs to 16 residues. CDR1 is SGHVT and CDR2 is SQSDAQ in the germline V gene. V shed 3 bases and J 5 bases; nucleotides not matched to a gene: 7. In nucleotides, the CDR3 is TGTGCCAGCAGCTTGGGTCCCGGGACAGATAATTCACCCCTCCACTTT. Translated: CASSLGPGTDNSPLHF. Together with reference TRBV7-4 and TRBJ1-6, the CDR3 gives the full variable domain: GAGVSQSPRYKVAKRGRDVALRCDSISGHVTLYWYRQTLGQGSEVLTYSQSDAQRDKSGRPSGRFSAERPERSVSTLKIQRTEQGDSAVYLCASSLGPGTDNSPLHFGNGTRLTVT.

The V call is TRBV7-9, the J call TRBJ2-7; 10 bases fit TRBD1. This CDR3 has 16 residues. Germline CDR1 reads SEHNR; CDR2 reads FQNEAQ (reference sequence). The V gene end was trimmed by 4 bases and the J gene end by 5 bases; junction bases not matched to a gene: 11. The CDR3 coding sequence is TGTGCCAGCAGCTCACCACCTAGGACAGGGGGGAACGAGCAGTACTTC. Translation gives CASSSPPRTGGNEQYF.

This chain joins TRBV19 and TRBJ2-3; TRBD2 agrees at 11 bases. This CDR3 has 17 amino acids. Germline trimming cut 4 bases from V and 3 bases from J; bases unmatched to any gene: 9. CDR1 is LNHDA and CDR2 is SQIVND in the germline V gene (reference sequence). The CDR3 nucleotides read TGTGCCAGTAGTAGCCTAGCGGGAGGCCGGGTTACAGATACGCAGTATTTT. This encodes CASSSLAGGRVTDTQYF.